The 20 T cell receptor beta chains listed next were all sequenced from one sample in a study of OX40 agonist ivuxolimab in advanced cancers. Libraries were prepared by immunoSEQ multiplex PCR; TCRdb keeps only in-frame clonotypes and omits some of them. This table holds approximately 79,000 clones, about 88% found once. This material consisted of CD4+ or CD8+ T cells sorted from blood, taken in a trial of the OX40 agonist ivuxolimab. The receptor source for this set is an adult with an advanced solid tumor such as melanoma, head and neck, liver or kidney cancer.

The chain recombines TRBV19 with TRBJ2-6, with 10 bases identical to TRBD1. CDR3 size: 17 residues. Unmatched junction bases numbered 7, after V lost 6 bases and J lost 2 bases. Germline V lookup: CDR1 LNHDA, CDR2 SQIVND (reference sequence). CDR3 region: CASSPGTGEAGANVLTF. The CDR3 bases are TGTGCCAGTAGCCCTGGGACAGGGGAGGCTGGGGCCAACGTCCTGACTTTC. The whole variable domain, remainder taken from reference TRBV19 and TRBJ2-6, is DGGITQSPKYLFRKEGQNVTLSCEQNLNHDAMYWYRQDPGQGLRLIYYSQIVNDFQKGDIAEGYSVSREKKESFPLTVTSAQKNPTAFYLCASSPGTGEAGANVLTFGAGSRLTVL.

The V call is TRBV15, the J call TRBJ2-7, with a possible D match to TRBD1 (5 bases). Germline CDR1 is LNHNV and CDR2 is YYDKDF (reference sequence). The CDR3 is 13 amino acids. V shed 6 bases and J shed 3 bases, with 12 bases lying between them. CDR3: CATRNEGVYEQYF. CDR3 DNA: TGTGCCACCAGAAATGAAGGGGTCTACGAGCAGTACTTC.

A remark on this clone: This sample also contains other DNA sequences that code for the same CDR3. This chain uses TRBV5-1 with TRBJ2-7; 8 nucleotides match TRBD1. V gave up 4 bases and J gave up 3 bases; unmatched junction bases: 3. The CDR3 is 13 residues long. Germline CDR1 reads SGHRS; CDR2 reads YFSETQ. The CDR3 DNA reads TGCGCCAGCAGCCTACAGGGGGACTACGAGCAGTACTTC. It translates to CASSLQGDYEQYF.

This chain uses TRBV7-2 with TRBJ2-3; D is perhaps TRBD1 or TRBD2 (6 bases each). The V end was cut by 5 bases, the J end by 10 bases, with 13 bases between. The CDR3 spans 12 residues. Germline-derived CDR1 and CDR2 are SGHTA and FQGNSA. The CDR3 coding sequence is TGTGCCAGCAGCCCCGGGGGCGAAGCGCAGTATTTT. Translated, it gives CASSPGGEAQYF.

The gene calls are TRBV7-3 and TRBJ2-6; D tentatively fits TRBD1 or TRBD2 (5 bases each). CDR1 SGHTA and CDR2 FQGTGA come from the germline V gene. CDR3 length equals 15 residues. V was clipped by 2 bases and J by 0 bases, with 5 bases between them. The CDR3 bases are TGTGCCAGCAGCTTAGGGGGCTCTGGGGCCAACGTCCTGACTTTC. Amino acids: CASSLGGSGANVLTF.

V gene TRBV6-1 combines with J gene TRBJ1-2; D uncertain. V dropped 4 bases and J dropped 0 bases, with 9 bases sitting between them. CDR3 length equals 14 residues. Germline loops: CDR1 MNHNS, CDR2 SASEGT. The CDR3 region has the DNA TGTGCCAGCAGTGGGGGATTCCCTAACTATGGCTACACCTTC. This translates into CASSGGFPNYGYTF.

The chain carries TRBV19 and TRBJ1-5, with unresolved D. In germline, CDR1 is LNHDA, CDR2 SQIVND (reference sequence). V was shortened by 6 bases and J by 0 bases, with 9 bases between the two germline ends. This CDR3 has 14 residues. Here the CDR3 reads CASRNPDSNQPQHF. As DNA, the CDR3 is TGTGCCAGTAGGAATCCAGATAGCAATCAGCCCCAGCATTTT.

The V call is TRBV7-3, the J call TRBJ2-3, with unresolved D. The germline gives CDR1 SGHTA, CDR2 FQGTGA. The CDR3 is 13 amino acids. With 1 base removed from V and 5 bases from J, the gap between germline ends came to 7 bases. CDR3 region: CASSLNSRDTQYF. As DNA, the CDR3 is TGTGCCAGCAGCTTAAATAGTAGAGATACGCAGTATTTT. Supplemented by reference TRBV7-3 and TRBJ2-3, the full variable domain reads GAGVSQTPSNKVTEKGKYVELRCDPISGHTALYWYRQSLGQGPEFLIYFQGTGAADDSGLPNDRFFAVRPEGSVSTLKIQRTERGDSAVYLCASSLNSRDTQYFGPGTRLTVL.

The chain joins TRBV7-2 to TRBJ1-5; TRBD1 agrees at 8 bases. The ends lost 5 bases at V and 2 bases at J; junction bases unmatched: 2. Germline CDR1 SGHTA, CDR2 FQGNSA. The CDR3 covers 14 residues. The CDR3 protein is CASSKDRGNQPQHF. The DNA of the CDR3 is TGTGCCAGCAGCAAGGACAGGGGCAATCAGCCCCAGCATTTT.

The chain combines TRBV5-6 with TRBJ2-1, with TRBD2 identical over 13 bases. V shed 4 bases, J shed 3 bases, and the junction held 4 bases outside the gene matches. The CDR3 length is 16 residues. CDR1 and CDR2 (germline): SGHDT, YYEEEE. DNA of the CDR3: TGTGCCAGCAGCCCTCGGACTAGCGGGAGCTACAATGAGCAGTTCTTC. This sequence encodes CASSPRTSGSYNEQFF.

This sequence joins TRBV6-5 and TRBJ2-1; the match to TRBD1 covers 7 bases. This CDR3 spans 15 amino acids. The germline gives CDR1 MNHEY, CDR2 SVGAGI. With V trimmed by 6 bases and J by 5 bases, 10 bases remained unmatched. CDR3 nucleotides: TGTGCCAGCAGGACAGGGCGAACCGGGCACAATGAGCAGTTCTTC. This translates into CASRTGRTGHNEQFF.

V usage is TRBV11-2 and J usage is TRBJ2-1; D tentatively fits TRBD1 or TRBD2 (6 bases each). V lost 5 bases, J lost 6 bases, and 20 bases lay in between. The CDR3 is 16 amino acids. Looked up from germline, CDR1 is SGHAT and CDR2 is FQNNGV. DNA of the CDR3: TGTGCCAGCAGCCCCCCGGGACTCCAAGGGGGCAATGAGCAGTTCTTC. This codes for CASSPPGLQGGNEQFF.

The V and J genes are TRBV7-2 and TRBJ2-1; 10 bases fit TRBD2. Germline CDR1 is SGHTA and CDR2 is FQGNSA. With V trimmed by 1 base and J by 4 bases, 7 bases remained unmatched. The CDR3 contains 17 residues. The DNA of the CDR3 is TGTGCCAGCAGCTTAGGAGCGGGGGGGCCGCGGTACAATGAGCAGTTCTTC. Amino acid sequence: CASSLGAGGPRYNEQFF.

The chain's CDR3 is CSARDLVSEFF. The CDR3 DNA is TGCAGTGCTAGAGATCTAGTCTCTGAGTTCTTC. The gene calls are TRBV20-1 and TRBJ2-1; D is ambiguous. This CDR3 contains 11 residues. The germline gives CDR1 DFQATT, CDR2 SNEGSKA (reference sequence). Deletions cut 0 bases from V and 14 bases from J, with 11 bases between.

This chain uses TRBV11-2 with TRBJ1-5; D unresolved. The V gene lost 0 bases and the J gene lost 4 bases, with 4 bases spanning the gap. The CDR3 has 13 residues. Germline CDR1 reads SGHAT; CDR2 reads FQNNGV. The CDR3 sequence: CASSLDLNQPQHF. In nucleotides, the CDR3 is TGTGCCAGCAGCTTAGATCTGAATCAGCCCCAGCATTTT.

This clone was seen once. This chain links TRBV7-2 with TRBJ2-1; 7 bases are a match to TRBD2. V was clipped by 5 bases and J by 2 bases; unmatched bases: 3. Germline V gene sequence: CDR1 SGHTA, CDR2 FQGNSA. The CDR3 is 14 amino acids. CDR3 nucleotide sequence: TGTGCCAGCAGCCTTCGGGGGGCCTACAATGAGCAGTTCTTC. It codes for CASSLRGAYNEQFF.

The chain employs TRBV7-9 and TRBJ1-5; D not resolved. There are 13 residues in the CDR3. Per the germline V gene, CDR1 is SEHNR and CDR2 is FQNEAQ (reference sequence). Deletions cut 0 bases from V and 6 bases from J, with 6 bases between. Written as DNA, the CDR3 is TGTGCCAGCAGCTTAGCGGAGGTTCAGCCCCAGCATTTT. It encodes CASSLAEVQPQHF.

CDR3: CASGLDPGQGGQPQHF. CDR3 nucleotide sequence: TGTGCTAGTGGTTTGGACCCGGGGCAGGGAGGTCAGCCCCAGCATTTT. V and J are TRBV12-5 and TRBJ1-5; D may be TRBD1 (5 bases). Per the germline V gene, CDR1 is LGHNT and CDR2 is FRNRAP. The CDR3 runs to 16 residues. The V gene lost 1 base and the J gene lost 6 bases, with 16 bases spanning the gap.

V usage is TRBV2 and J usage is TRBJ2-7; possible D gene TRBD2, 5 bases. CDR3 length: 15 residues. Trimming cost V 2 bases and J 7 bases, with 18 bases left between them. Looked up from germline, CDR1 is SNHLY and CDR2 is FYNNEI. CDR3 protein: CASSESWVRSGEQYF. CDR3 DNA sequence: TGTGCCAGCAGTGAATCGTGGGTAAGATCGGGAGAGCAGTACTTC.

The gene calls are TRBV6-5 and TRBJ2-2, with D unresolved. Trimming removed 5 bases at V and 5 bases at J, with 9 bases between. Looked up from germline, CDR1 is MNHEY and CDR2 is SVGAGI. The CDR3 spans 13 residues. The CDR3 coding sequence is TGTGCCAGCAGTGAAAGGCGGACCGGGGAGCTGTTTTTT. Encoded protein: CASSERRTGELFF.